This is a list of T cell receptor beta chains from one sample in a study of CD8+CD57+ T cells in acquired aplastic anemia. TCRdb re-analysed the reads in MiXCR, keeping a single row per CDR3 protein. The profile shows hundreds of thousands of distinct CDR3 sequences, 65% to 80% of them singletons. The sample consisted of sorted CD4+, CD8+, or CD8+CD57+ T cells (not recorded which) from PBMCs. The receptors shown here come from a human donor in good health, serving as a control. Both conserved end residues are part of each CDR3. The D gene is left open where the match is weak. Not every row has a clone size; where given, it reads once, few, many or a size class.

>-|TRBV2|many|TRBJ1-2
TGTGCCAGCAGTTTTCAGGGGACTAACTATGGCTACACCTTC
CASSFQGTNYGYTF
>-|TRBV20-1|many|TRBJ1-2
TGCAGTGCTGACTCCGGTCGAACGTATGGCTACACCTTC
CSADSGRTYGYTF
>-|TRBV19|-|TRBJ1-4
TGTGCCATCGAGGACTCTGGGGGAATGGACGAAAAACTGTTTTTT
CAIEDSGGMDEKLFF
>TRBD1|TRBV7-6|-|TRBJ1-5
TGTGCCAGCAGCTTAGACGGGGGACAGCACAATCAGCCCCAGCATTTT
CASSLDGGQHNQPQHF
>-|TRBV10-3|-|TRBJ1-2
TGTGCCAGCAGTTACGCTGGCGGGTCGGGACACCAAGGCTACACCTTC
CASSYAGGSGHQGYTF
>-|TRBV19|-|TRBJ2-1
TGTGCCGCCAGGGGGGAGGGGGGCAATGAGCAGTTCTTC
CAARGEGGNEQFF
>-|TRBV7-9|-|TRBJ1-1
TGTGCCAGCAGCAAGCGACCCTCGAACACTGAAGCTTCCTTT
CASSKRPSNTEASF
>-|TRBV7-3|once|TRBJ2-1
TGTGCCAGCAGTTACTGCCCGAATGCGCAGTTCTTC
CASSYCPNAQFF
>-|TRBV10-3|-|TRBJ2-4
TGTGCCATCAGTGGTGTAGCCAAAAACATTCAGTACTTC
CAISGVAKNIQYF
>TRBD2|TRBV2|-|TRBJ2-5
TGTGCCAGCAGTGTTCCGGGGGGTGTGGGTGAGACCCAGTACTTC
CASSVPGGVGETQYF
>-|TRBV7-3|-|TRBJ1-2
TGTGCCAGTAGCATACTGGGAGGTGGCTGTACCTTC
CASSILGGGCTF
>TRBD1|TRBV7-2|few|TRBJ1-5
TGTGCCAGCAACGTTGGGGGGACAGTATCTTCCCAGCCCCAGCATTTT
CASNVGGTVSSQPQHF
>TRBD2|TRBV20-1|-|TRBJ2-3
TGCAGTGCCACGGGACTAGCGGGCGTCCATACGCAGTATTTT
CSATGLAGVHTQYF
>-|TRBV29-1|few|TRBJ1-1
TGCAGCGTTGCGGCAGGGCCCAACACTGAAGCTTTCTTT
CSVAAGPNTEAFF
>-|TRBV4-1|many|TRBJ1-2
TGCGCCAGCAGCCAAGGGGCGGGGGCGCGCAGCTATGGCTACACCTTC
CASSQGAGARSYGYTF
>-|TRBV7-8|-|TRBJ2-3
TGTGCCGGCGGCGGGGTTGCCACAGATACGCAGTGTTTC
CAGGGVATDTQCF
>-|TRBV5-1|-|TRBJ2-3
TGCGCCAGCAGCACAGAAACGCAGTATTTT
CASSTETQYF
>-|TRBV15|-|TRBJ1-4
TGTGCCAGCAGCCTTGCCAGGGAGATCGAAAAACTGTTTTTT
CASSLAREIEKLFF
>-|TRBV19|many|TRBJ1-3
TGTGCCAGTAGTATGACAGAGGGAAACACCATATATTTT
CASSMTEGNTIYF
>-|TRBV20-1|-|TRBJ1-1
TGCAGTGCTAGACAATGGACGGGGAACACTGAAGCTTTCTTT
CSARQWTGNTEAFF
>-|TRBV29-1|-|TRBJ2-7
TGCAGCGCCCAAGGATCCTACGAGCAGTACTTC
CSAQGSYEQYF
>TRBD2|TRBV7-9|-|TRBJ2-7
TGTGCCAGCAGCGTGGGGGAGGGGAGGGAGGAGTACTTC
CASSVGEGREEYF
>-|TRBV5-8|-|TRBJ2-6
TGTGCCAGCAGCTTGGGACTAGTGGGGGCCAACGTCCTGACTTTC
CASSLGLVGANVLTF
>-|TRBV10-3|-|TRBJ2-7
TGTGCCACAACACCTATCGGGCTCTCCGAGCAGTACTTC
CATTPIGLSEQYF
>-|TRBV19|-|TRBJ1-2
TGTGCCAGTAGTATCCGGGGCGACGTCTTAGCTAACTATGGCTACACCTTC
CASSIRGDVLANYGYTF
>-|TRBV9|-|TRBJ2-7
TGTGCCAGCAGTTCGCTAGGGTCAGATTCACCCCTCCAGTACTTC
CASSSLGSDSPLQYF
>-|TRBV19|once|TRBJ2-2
TGTACCAGTAGTATTGGGTCCAAGCCCGGGGATTTGTTTTTT
CTSSIGSKPGDLFF
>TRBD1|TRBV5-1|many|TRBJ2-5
TGCGCCAGCAGCTTGGAGGGACAGGGGGGAGAGACCCAGTACTTC
CASSLEGQGGETQYF
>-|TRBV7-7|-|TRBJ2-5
TGTGCTAGCAGCCAGGGTCAGGGGCGAGTGACCCAGTACTTC
CASSQGQGRVTQYF
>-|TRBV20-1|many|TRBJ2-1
TGCAGTGCAGGGACCTCCTACAATGAGCAGTTCTTC
CSAGTSYNEQFF
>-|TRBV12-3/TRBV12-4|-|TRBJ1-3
TGTGCCATCGGTCCGCAGGGGCCTGGAAACACCATATATTTT
CAIGPQGPGNTIYF
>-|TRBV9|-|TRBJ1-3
TGTGCCAGCAGCGTATCCCCCTGGGACTCTGGAAACACCATATATTTT
CASSVSPWDSGNTIYF
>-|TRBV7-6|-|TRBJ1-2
-
CASSLEVGEQYFGTF
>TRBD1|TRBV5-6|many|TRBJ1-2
TGTGCCAGCAGCCGGGACAGGGCGGACTATGGCTACACCTTC
CASSRDRADYGYTF
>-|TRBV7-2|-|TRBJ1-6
TGTGCCAGCAGCCGGAGGGGTAAGAATTCGCCGTTCTACTTT
CASSRRGKNSPFYF
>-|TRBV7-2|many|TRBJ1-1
TGTGCCAGCAGCTTTGGGATGGGGAACACTGAAGCTTTCTTT
CASSFGMGNTEAFF
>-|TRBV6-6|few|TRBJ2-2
TGTGCCAGCTCACCACCGCAGGGACCGAGCACCGGGGAGCTGTTTTTT
CASSPPQGPSTGELFF
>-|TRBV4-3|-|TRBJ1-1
TGCGCCAGCAGCCATCGCGCACTGGGTAACACTGAAGCTTTCTTT
CASSHRALGNTEAFF
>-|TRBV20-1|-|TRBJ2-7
TGCAGTGCTAGAGATCAGGGATTTCAGCGTCACGAGCAGTACTTC
CSARDQGFQRHEQYF
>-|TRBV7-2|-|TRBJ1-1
TGTGCCAGCAGCCTATACAGTCTGGGCACTGAAGCTTTCTTT
CASSLYSLGTEAFF
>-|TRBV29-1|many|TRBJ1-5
TGCAGCGTTGTGTGGACAGATCCCAATCAGCCCCAGCATTTT
CSVVWTDPNQPQHF
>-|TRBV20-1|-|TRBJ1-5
TGCAGTGCGACCGACGGGAATCAGCCCCAGCATTTT
CSATDGNQPQHF
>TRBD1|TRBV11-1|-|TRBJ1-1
TGTGCCAGCAGCTCGTACAGGGGAGGGCACACTGAAGCTTTCTTT
CASSSYRGGHTEAFF
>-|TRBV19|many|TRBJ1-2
TGTGCCAGTAGTATAGAGCCAGTCTATGGCTACACCTTC
CASSIEPVYGYTF
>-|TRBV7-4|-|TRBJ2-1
TGTGCCAGCAGTTTCTCCGGCCGGTTAGGGGAGCAGTTCTTC
CASSFSGRLGEQFF
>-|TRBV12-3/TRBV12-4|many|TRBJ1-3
TGTGCCAGCAGTTTAACTAACACCATATATTTT
CASSLTNTIYF
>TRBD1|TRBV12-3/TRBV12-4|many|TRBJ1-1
TGTGCCAGCAGTGACAGGGGGCAGATGAACACTGAAGCTTTCTTT
CASSDRGQMNTEAFF
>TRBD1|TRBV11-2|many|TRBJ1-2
TGTGCCAGCAGCCCCTCACCTTACAGGGGCCGCGGCTACACCTTC
CASSPSPYRGRGYTF
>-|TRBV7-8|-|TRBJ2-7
TGTGCCAGCAGCTTAGCAGGGACTGGGGCCAACGTCCTGTACTTC
CASSLAGTGANVLYF
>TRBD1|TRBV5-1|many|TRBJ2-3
TGCGCCAGCGGTACAGGGGGCTACACAGATACGCAGTATTTT
CASGTGGYTDTQYF
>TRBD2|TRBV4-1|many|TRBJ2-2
TGCGCCAGCAGCCAAGTCCTAGCGGGGAGTGGGGAGCTGTTTTTT
CASSQVLAGSGELFF
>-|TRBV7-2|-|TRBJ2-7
TGTGCCAGCAGCAAAGGGGAAGATATAGCAATGAGCCCCTTC
CASSKGEDIAMSPF
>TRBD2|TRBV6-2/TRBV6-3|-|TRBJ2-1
TGTGCCAGCAGTAGGACTAGCGGGGGGTTGGTGCAGTTCTTC
CASSRTSGGLVQFF
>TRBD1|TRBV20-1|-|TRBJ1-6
TGCAGTGCTAGAGATGACAGGGACACACCCCTCCACTTT
CSARDDRDTPLHF
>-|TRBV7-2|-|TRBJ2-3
TGTGCCAGCAGCTTAGCGGTGGCGACCGATACGCAGTGTTTT
CASSLAVATDTQCF